Included here is one T cell receptor (beta chain) sequence, with context. These data are taken from a study of early stage breast cancer tumors. V was trimmed by 6 bases and J by 5 bases, leaving 11 bases between them. Germline loops: CDR1 ENHRY, CDR2 SYGVKD. The CDR3 runs 13 residues. Produced via immunoSEQ multiplex PCR; TCRdb's table is partial and in-frame only. The table records 28,000 or so clones, roughly 80% of them present only once. This sequence originates from a person aged 40-50 years with breast cancer. The chain recombines TRBV10-3 with TRBJ1-5; D is perhaps TRBD1 (5 bases). Sequencing was carried out using blood. The CDR3 loop reads CAIRPRADQPQHF. The DNA of the CDR3 is TGTGCCATCAGACCCAGGGCCGATCAGCCCCAGCATTTT.